The 11 T cell receptor beta chains given below trace back to one sample, sequenced in a study of T cells in Graves' hyperthyroidism and ophthalmopathy. Amplified regions were TCR beta CDR3 sequences from RNA transcripts. Initially, a first-round RT-PCR of the TCR CDR3 employed the HTBI primer set. Via MiXCR, TCRdb re-called the multiplex PCR reads, giving one row per CDR3 protein. The sample contains 410,000 or so distinct CDR3 sequences, approximately 14% of which appear only once. Sequencing was carried out using blood. The receptors derive from a man between 18 and 35 years old with Graves' ophthalmopathy.

This clonotype occurred many times. V and J are TRBV5-1 and TRBJ1-1; TRBD1 is a possible D gene (5 bases). Germline V gene data show CDR1 as SGHRS and CDR2 as YFSETQ. This CDR3 has 15 amino acids. The V gene lost 2 bases and the J gene lost 4 bases, with 15 bases spanning the gap. CDR3 DNA sequence: TGCGCCAGCAGCTTTCCCCAGGGTAAGGGCACTGAAGCTTTCTTT. Its protein is CASSFPQGKGTEAFF.

This clonotype was picked up many times. The V and J genes are TRBV24-1 and TRBJ2-7; either TRBD1 or TRBD2 may fit D (5 bases each). This CDR3 region has 13 residues. Looked up from germline, CDR1 is KGHDR and CDR2 is SFDVKD. V lost 9 bases and J lost 5, with 16 bases in between. CDR3 sequence (DNA): TGTGCCACCGGAGAGGGACCTTTTCACGAGCAGTACTTC. This gives the protein CATGEGPFHEQYF.

This clonotype was seen only a few times. V and J are TRBV12-3 or TRBV12-4 and TRBJ2-2, with 9 bases identical to TRBD1. V dropped 5 bases and J dropped 7; count of bases not matched to a gene: 5. This CDR3 has 14 amino acids. The DNA for the CDR3 is TGTGCCAGCAGTGAGGGACAGGGTTACGGGGAGCTGTTTTTT. It translates to CASSEGQGYGELFF.

This clonotype was detected many times. The chain uses TRBV20-1 and TRBJ2-5, with 7 bases identical to TRBD2. The V segment lost 5 bases and the J segment 3 bases; nucleotides outside the gene matches: 3. The CDR3 totals 12 residues. The V gene's germline CDR1 is DFQATT and CDR2 SNEGSKA (reference sequence). The CDR3 DNA reads as TGCAGTGCTCTAGGACTAGAAGAGACCCAGTACTTC. Translating it yields CSALGLEETQYF.

In its sample, this clonotype was seen many times. The V call is TRBV2, the J call TRBJ2-7; D may be TRBD1 (6 bases). Per the germline V gene, CDR1 is SNHLY and CDR2 is FYNNEI. This CDR3 has 12 residues. Trimming removed 9 bases from V and 7 bases from J, with 16 bases in between. The CDR3 nucleotides are TGTGCCAGTCGAACCGGACAGTCAGAGCAGTACTTC. It is translated as CASRTGQSEQYF.

This clonotype was counted ten times or more. This rearrangement joins TRBV14 to TRBJ2-7, with D unresolved. Looked up from germline, CDR1 is SGHDN and CDR2 is FVKESK. This CDR3 contains 14 residues. The V end lost 7 bases, the J end lost 0 bases, and 13 bases lay between the germline ends. CDR3 residues: CASTPWKSSYEQYF. The DNA for the CDR3 is TGTGCCAGCACACCCTGGAAAAGCTCCTACGAGCAGTACTTC.

The chain joins TRBV20-1 to TRBJ2-3; D is undetermined. CDR3 size: 13 residues. Trimming took 6 bases from V and 1 from J, leaving 11 bases between them. Per germline, CDR1 DFQATT and CDR2 SNEGSKA (reference sequence). CDR3 sequence reads: CSAHMKGTDTQYF. CDR3 in DNA: TGCAGTGCCCATATGAAGGGCACAGATACGCAGTATTTT.

With respect to this clonotype: A much larger clone is a single base away; this may be a read error. The genes are TRBV4-2 and TRBJ2-5; 9 nucleotides agree with TRBD2. The germline V gene has CDR1 LGHNA and CDR2 YNFKEQ. The length of the CDR3 is 16 residues. The CDR3 DNA sequence: TGTGCCAGCGGCCAGGATAGCGGGGGAAGGGAGGAGACCCAGTACTTC. Protein product: CASGQDSGGREETQYF.

This clonotype was seen more than once but under ten times. CDR3 loop: CSVDPGTHTGELFF. DNA of the CDR3: TGCAGCGTTGATCCCGGGACACACACCGGGGAGCTGTTTTTT. V and J are TRBV29-1 and TRBJ2-2; a weak D match, TRBD1 (6 bases). This CDR3 has 14 residues. Per germline, CDR1 SQVTM and CDR2 ANQGSEA. Between the trimmed V and J ends, which lost 3 bases and 3 bases, there was a span of 11 bases.

This clonotype came up many times. The chain couples TRBV30 to TRBJ2-3; 7 nucleotides line up with TRBD2. V shed 5 bases and J 4 bases; nucleotides not matched to a gene: 3. Germline lookup yields CDR1 GTSNPN and CDR2 SVGIG (reference sequence). The CDR3 length is 12 residues. CDR3 amino acids: CAWETSPDTQYF. In nucleotides, the CDR3 is TGTGCCTGGGAGACTAGCCCAGATACGCAGTATTTT.

This clonotype was observed at least ten times. This chain joins TRBV9 and TRBJ1-2, with D uncertain. The CDR3 runs 16 residues. Germline assignment: CDR1 SGDLS and CDR2 YYNGEE. Trimming left V 0 bases short and J 1 base short, with 13 bases between. CDR3: CASSVGSPGYNYGYTF. The CDR3 DNA sequence: TGTGCCAGCAGCGTAGGTTCGCCAGGCTATAACTATGGCTACACCTTC. Filled out from reference TRBV9 and TRBJ1-2, the complete variable domain reads DSGVTQTPKHLITATGQRVTLRCSPRSGDLSVYWYQQSLDQGLQFLIQYYNGEERAKGNILERFSAQQFPDLHSELNLSSLELGDSALYFCASSVGSPGYNYGYTFGSGTRLTVV.